This entry lists 14 T cell receptor beta chains sequenced from one sample in a study of T cells in Graves' hyperthyroidism and ophthalmopathy. Amplification of TCR beta CDR3 regions used RNA as the template. An initial round of RT-PCR targeting the TCR CDR3 relied on the HTBI primer set. A single record per CDR3 protein comes from TCRdb applying MiXCR to the multiplex PCR reads. This table holds 700,000 or so distinct CDR3 sequences, approximately 16% found once. The sequencing sample was made of blood. Source of these receptors: a man aged 18 to 30 with Graves' hyperthyroidism.

Comment on this clonotype: A read error may explain this, as a much larger clone is one base away. V gene TRBV20-1 combines with J gene TRBJ2-7; 7 nucleotides agree with TRBD1. Germline V gene data show CDR1 as DFQATT and CDR2 as SNEGSKA (reference sequence). The CDR3 has 12 residues. CDR3 protein: CRARQGMSEQYF. CDR3 coding DNA: TGCAGGGCCAGACAGGGAATGAGCGAGCAGTACTTC.

The chain couples TRBV30 to TRBJ1-1, with D unclear. CDR1 is GTSNPN and CDR2 is SVGIG in the germline V gene (reference sequence). The germline V and J ends were trimmed by 8 bases and 4 bases, with 14 bases remaining between them. The CDR3 totals 12 residues. The CDR3 region is CALVGFSTEAFF. Here the CDR3 DNA reads TGTGCCCTGGTGGGGTTCAGCACTGAAGCTTTCTTT.

The chain is built from TRBV7-2 and TRBJ2-6; D ambiguous. The germline V gene encodes CDR1 SGHTA and CDR2 FQGNSA. Trimming took 0 bases from V and 0 from J, leaving 9 bases between them. CDR3 length: 17 residues. The CDR3 loop is CASSLAGGSSGANVLTF. DNA of the CDR3: TGTGCCAGCAGCTTAGCCGGCGGTTCCTCTGGGGCCAACGTCCTGACTTTC.

In its sample, this clonotype was seen many times. The gene calls are TRBV28 and TRBJ2-7; D is unresolved. V lost 1 base and J 3 bases, leaving 7 bases between the germline ends. The CDR3 runs 13 residues. Per germline, CDR1 MDHEN and CDR2 SYDVKM. CDR3 nucleotides: TGTGCCAGCAGTTTATTCGGCCGCTACGAGCAGTACTTC. Its protein is CASSLFGRYEQYF. The variable domain in full, completed from reference TRBV28 and TRBJ2-7, reads DVKVTQSSRYLVKRTGEKVFLECVQDMDHENMFWYRQDPGLGLRLIYFSYDVKMKEKGDIPEGYSVSREKKERFSLILESASTNQTSMYLCASSLFGRYEQYFGPGTRLTVT.

The J gene is TRBJ2-7, the V gene TRBV5-5; D unclear. V was trimmed by 0 bases and J by 2 bases, leaving 9 bases between them. The CDR3 consists of 14 residues. CDR1 SGHKS and CDR2 YYEKEE come from the germline V gene (reference sequence). This CDR3 reads CASSLEVTTYEQYF. The CDR3 coding sequence is TGTGCCAGCAGCTTGGAGGTGACAACCTACGAGCAGTACTTC. Complete variable domain (other parts from reference TRBV5-5 and TRBJ2-7): DAGVTQSPTHLIKTRGQQVTLRCSPISGHKSVSWYQQVLGQGPQFIFQYYEKEERGRGNFPDRFSARQFPNYSSELNVNALLLGDSALYLCASSLEVTTYEQYFGPGTRLTVT.

The V gene is TRBV7-9, the J gene TRBJ1-2, with 8 bases matching TRBD1. V lost 5 bases, J lost 7 bases, and 15 bases stayed unmatched. CDR1 is SEHNR and CDR2 is FQNEAQ in the germline V gene (reference sequence). This CDR3 has 16 amino acids. The CDR3 coding sequence is TGTGCCAGCAGCAAGGGACAGGCGGAGATGTGGAGTGGCTACACCTTC. This encodes CASSKGQAEMWSGYTF.

The sample holds a few counts of this clonotype. This chain joins TRBV4-1 and TRBJ2-2; D uncertain. Per the germline V gene, CDR1 is MGHRA and CDR2 is YSYEKL. V shed 0 bases and J shed 3 bases, with 8 bases lying between them. There are 15 residues in the CDR3. The CDR3 nucleotides are TGCGCCAGCAGCCAAGATCCGCGTTACACCGGGGAGCTGTTTTTT. Translation: CASSQDPRYTGELFF.

With regard to this clonotype: Just one base apart from a much larger clone, this may be a read error. The chain has TRBV2 and TRBJ1-1; D remains unclear. Germline V gene lookup returns CDR1 SNHLY and CDR2 FYNNEI. V was shortened by 1 base and J by 1 base, with 4 bases between the two germline ends. This CDR3 is 13 amino acids long. The CDR3 region is CASSEGENTEAFF. CDR3 DNA: TGTGCCAGCAGTGAAGGGGAGAACACTGAAGCTTTCTTT.

This clonotype was picked up many times. The chain joins TRBV2 to TRBJ2-7, with no clear D. CDR1 is SNHLY and CDR2 is FYNNEI in the germline V gene. The CDR3 loop spans 14 amino acids. Trimming took 1 base from V and 0 from J, leaving 7 bases between them. The CDR3 loop is CASSEGSSSYEQYF. In DNA, the CDR3 is TGTGCCAGCAGTGAAGGCTCCAGCTCCTACGAGCAGTACTTC.

Only a few counts were recorded for this clonotype. V and J are TRBV12-5 and TRBJ1-1; 9 bases fit TRBD1. V trimming: 0 bases; J trimming: 1 base; junction bases outside the gene matches: 18. Germline values: CDR1 LGHNT, CDR2 FRNRAP. The CDR3 covers 21 residues. The CDR3, as DNA: TGTGCTAGTGGTTTGGTGGTGGGAGGGACAGGGTTGGGACAGGCGAACACTGAAGCTTTCTTT. Protein sequence: CASGLVVGGTGLGQANTEAFF. The full variable domain, in which reference TRBV12-5 and TRBJ1-1 provide the parts outside the CDR3, is DARVTQTPRHKVTEMGQEVTMRCQPILGHNTVFWYRQTMMQGLELLAYFRNRAPLDDSGMPKDRFSAEMPDATLATLKIQPSEPRDSAVYFCASGLVVGGTGLGQANTEAFFGQGTRLTVV.

The rearrangement links TRBV6-1 to TRBJ2-1; no clear D gene. This CDR3 spans 12 amino acids. V was shortened by 2 bases and J by 9 bases, with 8 bases between the two germline ends. Germline CDR1 and CDR2: MNHNS and SASEGT. CDR3: CASSEQPGEQFF. The CDR3 region has the DNA TGTGCCAGCAGTGAACAGCCTGGTGAGCAGTTCTTC.

The chain recombines TRBV6-2 or TRBV6-3 with TRBJ1-1; D unresolved. Germline V gene sequence: CDR1 MNHEY, CDR2 SVGEGT. V lost 6 bases and J lost 9, with 11 bases in between. The CDR3 spans 11 residues. This CDR3 is CASRDVRKAFF. For the CDR3, the DNA is TGTGCCAGCAGAGACGTCAGAAAAGCTTTCTTT.

In this sample, this clonotype turned up a few times. The V call is TRBV4-1, the J call TRBJ2-5; D possibly matches TRBD1 or TRBD2 (5 bases each). Germline V CDR1 and CDR2: MGHRA, YSYEKL. CDR3 size: 16 residues. V gave up 2 bases and J gave up 5 bases, with 18 bases separating them. This CDR3 reads CASSQTTSGTRETQYF. In DNA form, the CDR3 reads TGCGCCAGCAGCCAAACAACCTCGGGGACCCGGGAGACCCAGTACTTC.

This clonotype was seen at least ten times. The chain employs TRBV29-1 and TRBJ1-2, with 12 bases fitting TRBD1. Germline trimming cut 7 bases from V and 4 bases from J; bases unmatched to any gene: 10. The CDR3 totals 15 residues. Germline V gene data show CDR1 as SQVTM and CDR2 as ANQGSEA. CDR3 bases: TGCAGCGCTAGACCCGGGACAGGGGGCGTCTATGGCTACACCTTC. Residues: CSARPGTGGVYGYTF.